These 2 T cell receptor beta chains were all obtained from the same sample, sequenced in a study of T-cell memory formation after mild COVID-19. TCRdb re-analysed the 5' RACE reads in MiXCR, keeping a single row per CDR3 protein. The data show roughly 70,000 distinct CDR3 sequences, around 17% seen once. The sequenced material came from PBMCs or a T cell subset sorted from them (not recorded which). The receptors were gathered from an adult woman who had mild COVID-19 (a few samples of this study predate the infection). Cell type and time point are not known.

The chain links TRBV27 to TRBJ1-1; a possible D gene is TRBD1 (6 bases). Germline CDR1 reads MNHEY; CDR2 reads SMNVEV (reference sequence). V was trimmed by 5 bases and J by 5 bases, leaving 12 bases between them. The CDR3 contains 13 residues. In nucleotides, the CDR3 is TGTGCCAGCAGTCCGTCAGGGGTAACTGAAGCTTTCTTT. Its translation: CASSPSGVTEAFF.

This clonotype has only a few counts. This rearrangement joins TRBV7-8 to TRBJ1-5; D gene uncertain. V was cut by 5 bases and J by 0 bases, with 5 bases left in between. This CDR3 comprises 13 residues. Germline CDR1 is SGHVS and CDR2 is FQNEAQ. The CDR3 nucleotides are TGTGCCAGCAGCGACAATAGCAATCAGCCCCAGCATTTT. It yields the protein CASSDNSNQPQHF.